These 26 T cell receptor beta chains were all obtained from the same sample, sequenced in a study of T cell responses to AZD1222 COVID-19 vaccine. Generated by immunoSEQ multiplex PCR, the TCRdb table keeps only in-frame clones and is missing some. The sample lists about 140,000 clones, approximately 90% seen once, with around 3% in the top ten. Sequenced here: peripheral blood, sampled on day 0 of AZD1222 vaccination. The receptors originated from an adult in good health.

This clone was observed once. This sequence joins TRBV28 and TRBJ1-6, with 8 bases that match TRBD1. From germline, CDR1 is MDHEN and CDR2 SYDVKM. Trimming removed 7 bases from V and 7 bases from J; junction bases left unmatched: 9. This CDR3 has 15 residues. CDR3 in DNA: TGTGCCAGCACCGGACACAGGGGGTGGAATTCACCCCTCCACTTT. As protein: CASTGHRGWNSPLHF.

This rearrangement joins TRBV7-9 to TRBJ2-3; 14 positions agree with TRBD2. The CDR3 length is 18 residues. V gave up 4 bases and J gave up 3 bases; unmatched junction bases: 9. CDR1 and CDR2 (germline): SEHNR, FQNEAQ (reference sequence). The CDR3 here is CASSSSRWTSGGTDTQYF. The DNA of the CDR3 is TGTGCCAGCAGCTCGTCTCGGTGGACTAGCGGGGGGACAGATACGCAGTATTTT.

This sequence joins TRBV19 and TRBJ1-2, with a tentative D call TRBD1 (6 bases). Germline V CDR1 and CDR2: LNHDA, SQIVND (reference sequence). V lost 5 bases to trimming and J lost 3 bases, with 10 bases between them. The CDR3 consists of 13 residues. CDR3 sequence reads: CASSRTAYYGYTF. CDR3 coding DNA: TGTGCCAGTAGTCGGACAGCCTACTATGGCTACACCTTC.

The V call is TRBV7-8, the J call TRBJ1-2; 9 positions match TRBD1. The V and J ends lost 5 bases and 4 bases, in that order; junction bases with no gene match: 5. Looked up from germline, CDR1 is SGHVS and CDR2 is FQNEAQ. This CDR3 region has 14 residues. CDR3 region: CASSPRTGVYGYTF. CDR3 DNA: TGTGCCAGCAGCCCAAGGACAGGGGTCTATGGCTACACCTTC.

The chain carries TRBV20-1 and TRBJ2-3; 8 bases align to TRBD2. The germline V gene encodes CDR1 DFQATT and CDR2 SNEGSKA (reference sequence). This CDR3 spans 15 amino acids. Trimming cost V 6 bases and J 2 bases; bases outside gene matches: 10. CDR3 sequence (DNA): TGCAGTGCGAGTGGTAGCGGGACATACACAGATACGCAGTATTTT. Its protein product is CSASGSGTYTDTQYF.

V and J are TRBV11-3 and TRBJ1-4; TRBD1 matches at 7 bases. This CDR3 contains 12 residues. The germline V gene encodes CDR1 SGHNT and CDR2 YENEEA. V dropped 5 bases and J dropped 10; count of bases not matched to a gene: 4. This chain's CDR3 is CASSPSGGKLFF. In nucleotides, the CDR3 is TGTGCCAGCAGCCCGTCAGGGGGAAAACTGTTTTTT.

This clone has only a few counts. The V gene is TRBV2, the J gene TRBJ1-1; D call uncertain. V was pared by 1 base and J by 6 bases, with 18 bases between. In germline, CDR1 is SNHLY, CDR2 FYNNEI. The CDR3 contains 16 residues. CDR3 in DNA: TGTGCCAGCAGTGAAGGTCGAGGGCTGGGTTCCGCTGAAGCTTTCTTT. Translation gives CASSEGRGLGSAEAFF.

The V call is TRBV19, the J call TRBJ2-1, with TRBD2 matching over 9 bases. V dropped 0 bases and J dropped 5; count of bases not matched to a gene: 11. This CDR3 is built from 18 residues. Looked up from germline, CDR1 is LNHDA and CDR2 is SQIVND (reference sequence). Here the CDR3 reads CASSIDPTREGPHNEQFF. The DNA of the CDR3 is TGTGCCAGTAGTATAGATCCTACGCGGGAGGGCCCCCACAATGAGCAGTTCTTC.

This clone has only one observation. The chain recombines TRBV28 with TRBJ1-5; no reliable D call. Per germline, CDR1 MDHEN and CDR2 SYDVKM. There are 12 residues in the CDR3. V lost 8 bases to trimming and J lost 6 bases, with 11 bases between them. The CDR3 reads CASDYRSQPQHF. CDR3 DNA: TGTGCCAGCGACTACAGATCTCAGCCCCAGCATTTT.

This chain connects TRBV9 to TRBJ2-5; a possible D gene is TRBD2 (6 bases). Per the germline V gene, CDR1 is SGDLS and CDR2 is YYNGEE. This CDR3 spans 13 amino acids. Trimming shortened V by 0 bases and J by 7 bases, and 10 bases separated the two germline ends. In DNA, the CDR3 is TGTGCCAGCAGCGTAGAGAATAGCGGGACCCAGTACTTC. It yields the protein CASSVENSGTQYF.

This clone has a single count. The rearrangement uses TRBV11-3 and TRBJ2-5; 8 bases align to TRBD1. The germline V gene encodes CDR1 SGHNT and CDR2 YENEEA. The ends lost 3 bases at V and 4 bases at J; junction bases unmatched: 1. The CDR3 consists of 13 residues. The DNA of the CDR3 is TGTGCCAGCAGCTTGACAGGGGCAGAGACCCAGTACTTC. Translated: CASSLTGAETQYF.

This chain joins TRBV5-1 and TRBJ1-5; no reliable D call. Germline V gene lookup returns CDR1 SGHRS and CDR2 YFSETQ. The CDR3 runs 13 residues. The V end lost 2 bases, the J end lost 6 bases, and 9 bases lay between the germline ends. Here the CDR3 DNA reads TGCGCCAGCAGCTTTACGTCTGGTCAGCCCCAGCATTTT. Amino acids: CASSFTSGQPQHF.

The gene calls are TRBV11-3 and TRBJ1-1; TRBD1 is a possible D gene (5 bases). Trimming shortened V by 0 bases and J by 2 bases, and 19 bases separated the two germline ends. The CDR3 consists of 18 residues. CDR1 and CDR2 from the germline V gene are SGHNT and YENEEA. The CDR3 region is CASSLEGVWGRENTEAFF. CDR3 DNA sequence: TGTGCCAGCAGCTTAGAAGGGGTTTGGGGGAGGGAAAACACTGAAGCTTTCTTT.

The chain joins TRBV20-1 to TRBJ1-1; no clear D. The CDR3 has 11 amino acids. V lost 1 base and J lost 11, with 11 bases in between. CDR1 DFQATT and CDR2 SNEGSKA come from the germline V gene (reference sequence). CDR3 DNA sequence: TGCAGTGCTAGAGGTGGTGAAGGGGCTTTCTTT. It yields the protein CSARGGEGAFF.

The V and J genes are TRBV4-3 and TRBJ2-2; D is ambiguous. Trimming took 4 bases from V and 9 from J, leaving 18 bases between them. CDR1 is LGHNA, CDR2 YSLEER, per germline. The CDR3 is 15 amino acids. The chain's CDR3 is CASSRLGRLSRELFF. The CDR3 DNA reads as TGCGCCAGCAGCCGATTAGGACGTCTTTCCCGGGAGCTGTTTTTT.

This chain connects TRBV9 to TRBJ1-2; D possibly corresponds to TRBD1 (6 bases). V gave up 3 bases and J gave up 4 bases, with 19 bases separating them. The CDR3 contains 16 residues. In germline, CDR1 is SGDLS, CDR2 YYNGEE. CDR3 bases: TGTGCCAGCAGCGCCGATGATGGGGGGGCCGCCTATGGCTACACCTTC. Translating it yields CASSADDGGAAYGYTF.

The chain combines TRBV28 with TRBJ1-1; D is possibly TRBD1 (6 bases). The CDR3 is 13 residues long. Germline V gene lookup returns CDR1 MDHEN and CDR2 SYDVKM. Trimming cost V 11 bases and J 4 bases, with 17 bases left between them. The CDR3 here is CASWGGRRTEAFF. The CDR3 nucleotides are TGTGCCTCATGGGGGGGGCGTCGCACTGAAGCTTTCTTT.

This chain uses TRBV24-1 with TRBJ2-1, with no clear D. The ends were cut back, 6 bases at V and 0 bases at J, with 8 bases in the middle. The germline V gene has CDR1 KGHDR and CDR2 SFDVKD. CDR3 size: 14 residues. CDR3 bases: TGTGCCACCAGTCCTACGGGCTCCTACAATGAGCAGTTCTTC. This gives the protein CATSPTGSYNEQFF.

The genes are TRBV4-1 and TRBJ2-3; 7 bases are a match to TRBD2. Germline CDR1 is MGHRA and CDR2 is YSYEKL. The V segment lost 4 bases and the J segment 4 bases; nucleotides outside the gene matches: 5. The CDR3 length is 14 residues. DNA of the CDR3: TGCGCCAGCAGCCGGTTACGGGGGGCAGATACGCAGTATTTT. Protein sequence: CASSRLRGADTQYF.

This chain joins TRBV7-2 and TRBJ1-1; a weak D match, TRBD1 (5 bases). The V end lost 2 bases, the J end lost 5 bases, and 15 bases lay between the germline ends. The CDR3 sequence is 15 residues long. Germline V lookup: CDR1 SGHTA, CDR2 FQGNSA. The CDR3: CASSLSLGGRTEAFF. DNA for the CDR3: TGTGCCAGCAGCTTATCCCTCGGGGGACGGACTGAAGCTTTCTTT. Filled out from reference TRBV7-2 and TRBJ1-1, the complete variable domain reads GAGVSQSPSNKVTEKGKDVELRCDPISGHTALYWYRQSLGQGLEFLIYFQGNSAPDKSGLPSDRFSAERTGGSVSTLTIQRTQQEDSAVYLCASSLSLGGRTEAFFGQGTRLTVV.

The chain has TRBV11-2 and TRBJ1-2; D perhaps matches TRBD1 (5 bases). The length of the CDR3 is 15 residues. Per the germline V gene, CDR1 is SGHAT and CDR2 is FQNNGV. V lost 5 bases to trimming and J lost 5 bases, with 18 bases between them. Written as DNA, the CDR3 is TGTGCCAGCAGCGCTTCAGGGATACTCGGGTATGGCTACACCTTC. Amino acids: CASSASGILGYGYTF.

V and J are TRBV30 and TRBJ2-1; D gene unclear. Germline CDR1 GTSNPN, CDR2 SVGIG (reference sequence). The CDR3 sequence is 15 residues long. V was pared by 0 bases and J by 3 bases, with 12 bases between. The CDR3 region is CAWSVLGSDYNEQFF. CDR3 sequence (DNA): TGTGCCTGGAGTGTACTGGGTTCGGACTACAATGAGCAGTTCTTC.

J is TRBJ1-1 and V is TRBV2; D remains ambiguous. V lost 6 bases and J 2 bases, leaving 7 bases between the germline ends. The CDR3 is 12 residues long. Germline V lookup: CDR1 SNHLY, CDR2 FYNNEI. The CDR3 spells CASSQSNTEAFF. CDR3 in DNA: TGTGCCAGCAGCCAGAGTAACACTGAAGCTTTCTTT.

The chain uses TRBV9 and TRBJ2-1; the D is unclear. Trimming took 2 bases from V and 1 from J, leaving 7 bases between them. This CDR3 has 14 amino acids. The V gene's germline CDR1 is SGDLS and CDR2 YYNGEE. CDR3 residues: CASSVQPSYNEQFF. In DNA form, the CDR3 reads TGTGCCAGCAGCGTCCAACCGTCCTACAATGAGCAGTTCTTC.

V gene TRBV19 combines with J gene TRBJ2-7; the D gene is possibly TRBD2 (6 bases). CDR1 LNHDA and CDR2 SQIVND come from the germline V gene (reference sequence). The V gene lost 4 bases and the J gene lost 2 bases, with 12 bases spanning the gap. The length of the CDR3 is 14 residues. Here the CDR3 reads CASSTSGLTYEQYF. As DNA, the CDR3 is TGTGCCAGTAGTACATCGGGACTGACCTACGAGCAGTACTTC.

The V and J genes are TRBV28 and TRBJ1-2; 10 nucleotides line up with TRBD1. V was pared by 6 bases and J by 8 bases, with 3 bases of the junction left unmatched. Germline V gene sequence: CDR1 MDHEN, CDR2 SYDVKM. CDR3 length equals 12 residues. Here the CDR3 DNA reads TGTGCCAGCAGGGGGACAGGGGCCGGCTACACCTTC. Translating gives CASRGTGAGYTF.